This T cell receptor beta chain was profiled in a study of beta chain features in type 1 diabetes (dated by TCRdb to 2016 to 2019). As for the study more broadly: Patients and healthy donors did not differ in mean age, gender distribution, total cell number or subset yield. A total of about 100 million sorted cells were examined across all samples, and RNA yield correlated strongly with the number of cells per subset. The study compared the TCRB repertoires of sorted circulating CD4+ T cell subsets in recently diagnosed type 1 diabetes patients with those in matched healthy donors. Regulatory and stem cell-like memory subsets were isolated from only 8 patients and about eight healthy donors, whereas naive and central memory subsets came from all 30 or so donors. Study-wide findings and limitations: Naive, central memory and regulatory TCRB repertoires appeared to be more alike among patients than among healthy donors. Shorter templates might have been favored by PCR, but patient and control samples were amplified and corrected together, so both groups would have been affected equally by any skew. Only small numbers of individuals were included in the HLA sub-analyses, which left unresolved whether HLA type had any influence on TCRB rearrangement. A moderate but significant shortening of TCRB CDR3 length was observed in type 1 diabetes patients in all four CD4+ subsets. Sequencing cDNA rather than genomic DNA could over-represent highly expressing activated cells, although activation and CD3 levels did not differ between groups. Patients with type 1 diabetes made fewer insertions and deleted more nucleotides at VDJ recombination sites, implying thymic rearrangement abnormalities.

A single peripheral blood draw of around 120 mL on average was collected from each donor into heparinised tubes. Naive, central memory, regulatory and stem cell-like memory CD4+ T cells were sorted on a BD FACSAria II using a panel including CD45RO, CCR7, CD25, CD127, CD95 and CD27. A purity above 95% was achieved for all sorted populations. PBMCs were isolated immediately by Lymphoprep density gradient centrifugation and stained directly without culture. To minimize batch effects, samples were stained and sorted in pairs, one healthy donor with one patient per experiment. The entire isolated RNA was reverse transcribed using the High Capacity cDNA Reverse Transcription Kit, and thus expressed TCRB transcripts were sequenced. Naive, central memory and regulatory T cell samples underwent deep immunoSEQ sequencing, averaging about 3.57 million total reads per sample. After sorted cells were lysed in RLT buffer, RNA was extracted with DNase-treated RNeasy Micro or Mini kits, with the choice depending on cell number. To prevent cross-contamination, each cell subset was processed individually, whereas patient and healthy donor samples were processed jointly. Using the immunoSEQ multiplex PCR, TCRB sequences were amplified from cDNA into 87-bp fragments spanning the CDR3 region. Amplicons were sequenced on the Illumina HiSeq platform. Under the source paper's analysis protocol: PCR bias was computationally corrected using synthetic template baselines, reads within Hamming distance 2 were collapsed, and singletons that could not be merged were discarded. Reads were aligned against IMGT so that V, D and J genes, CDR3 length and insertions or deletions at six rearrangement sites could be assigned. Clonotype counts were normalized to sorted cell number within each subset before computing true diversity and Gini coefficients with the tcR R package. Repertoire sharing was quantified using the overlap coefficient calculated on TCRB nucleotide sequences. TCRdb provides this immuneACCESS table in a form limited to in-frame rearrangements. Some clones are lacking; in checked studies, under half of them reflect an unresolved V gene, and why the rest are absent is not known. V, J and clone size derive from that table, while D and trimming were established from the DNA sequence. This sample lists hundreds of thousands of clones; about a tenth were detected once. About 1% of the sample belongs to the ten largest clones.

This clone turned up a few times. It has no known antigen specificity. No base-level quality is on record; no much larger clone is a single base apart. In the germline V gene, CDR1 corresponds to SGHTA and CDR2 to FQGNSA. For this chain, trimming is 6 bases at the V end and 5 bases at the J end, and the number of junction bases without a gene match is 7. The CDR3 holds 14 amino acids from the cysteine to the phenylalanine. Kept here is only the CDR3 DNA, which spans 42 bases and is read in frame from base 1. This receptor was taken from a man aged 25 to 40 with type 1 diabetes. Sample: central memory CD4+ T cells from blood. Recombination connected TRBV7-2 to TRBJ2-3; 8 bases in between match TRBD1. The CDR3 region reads CASSHTGGGDTQYF. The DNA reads TGTGCCAGCAGTCACACAGGGGGAGGAGATACGCAGTATTTT.